Shown below are 10 T cell receptor beta chains from a single sample sequenced in a study of shared clonotypes between healthy human individuals. Assay used: immunoSEQ multiplex PCR; TCRdb lists only in-frame clones, some missing. Of about 2.3 million clones detected, approximately 93% appear once; the ten largest clones hold 0.39%. Material: naive CD4+ T cells from PBMCs. This sample's subset: CD45RA+ positively selected. These TCRs come from a young man in good health. Some clones in this sample may be carry-over from other donors' samples.

This sequence joins TRBV21-1 and TRBJ2-5. TRBV21-1 constitutes a pseudogene. This CDR3 has 17 amino acids. The CDR3 DNA follows: TGTGCCAGCAGCAAGGCCAAAGAGGGGACGTACCAAGAGACCCAGTACTTC. Amino acids: CASSKAKEGTYQETQYF.

This chain uses TRBV5-1 with TRBJ2-1; 9 nucleotides match TRBD2. V was pared by 1 base and J by 6 bases, with 5 bases of the junction left unmatched. Germline V lookup: CDR1 SGHRS, CDR2 YFSETQ. The length of the CDR3 is 15 residues. As DNA, the CDR3 is TGCGCCAGCAGCTTGTCGGCGGGAGGGGGCAATGAGCAGTTCTTC. Translation: CASSLSAGGGNEQFF.

The DNA for the CDR3 is TGTGCCTGGGCTAGCGTGATAAATGAGCAGTTCTTC. It is translated as CAWASVINEQFF. The chain links TRBV30 to TRBJ2-1, with D possibly matching TRBD2 (6 bases). The V and J ends lost 5 bases and 7 bases respectively, with 12 bases between them. This CDR3 has 12 residues. Germline-derived CDR1 and CDR2 are GTSNPN and SVGIG (reference sequence).

The chain recombines TRBV28 with TRBJ1-1, with 9 bases aligning to TRBD1. V gave up 6 bases and J gave up 4 bases; unmatched junction bases: 9. This CDR3 has 15 amino acids. From germline, CDR1 is MDHEN and CDR2 SYDVKM. CDR3 sequence reads: CASRLRDREGTEAFF. The CDR3 DNA reads as TGTGCCAGCAGATTACGGGACAGGGAGGGCACTGAAGCTTTCTTT.

The CDR3 DNA reads as TGCGCCAGCAGCCCAACCGGGGCTAGCGGGGGTTACAATGAGCAGTTCTTC. Translation gives CASSPTGASGGYNEQFF. The rearrangement joins TRBV5-1 to TRBJ2-1; 10 bases map to TRBD2. Germline CDR1 SGHRS, CDR2 YFSETQ. The CDR3 covers 17 residues. J lost 4 bases, V lost 4 bases, and 11 bases had no gene match.

This clone appeared a single time. The rearrangement joins TRBV11-3 to TRBJ2-3; no reliable D call. CDR1 is SGHNT and CDR2 is YENEEA in the germline V gene. The CDR3 is made up of 13 amino acids. The V end was cut by 5 bases, the J end by 7 bases, with 13 bases between. CDR3 loop: CASSPGQRNTQYF. Written as DNA, the CDR3 is TGTGCCAGCAGCCCGGGTCAGAGGAATACGCAGTATTTT.

This clone was detected only once. The chain joins TRBV20-1 to TRBJ2-1; D uncertain. Germline CDR1 and CDR2: DFQATT and SNEGSKA (reference sequence). V shed 3 bases and J shed 6 bases, with 6 bases lying between them. The length of the CDR3 is 11 residues. CDR3 sequence: CSARLRNEQFF. As DNA, the CDR3 is TGCAGTGCTAGGCTCCGCAATGAGCAGTTCTTC.

This clone has a single count. The chain carries TRBV7-7 and TRBJ1-1; no clear D. CDR1 and CDR2 (germline): SSHAT, FNYEAQ (reference sequence). There are 16 residues in the CDR3. Trimming left V 3 bases short and J 4 bases short, with 18 bases between. The CDR3 is CASSFGKRARGTEAFF. Written as DNA, the CDR3 is TGTGCCAGCAGCTTTGGAAAAAGGGCTAGAGGCACTGAAGCTTTCTTT.

The chain combines TRBV5-1 with TRBJ2-2; 13 bases map to TRBD2. J lost 3 bases, V lost 0 bases, and 2 bases had no gene match. The germline gives CDR1 SGHRS, CDR2 YFSETQ. This CDR3 is 17 amino acids long. The CDR3 sequence is CASSLAGLAGDTGELFF. The CDR3 nucleotides are TGCGCCAGCAGCTTGGCCGGACTAGCGGGGGACACCGGGGAGCTGTTTTTT.

This rearrangement joins TRBV7-6 to TRBJ1-4, with 7 nucleotides matching TRBD1. The germline CDR1 and CDR2 sequences are SGHVS and FNYEAQ. The CDR3 is made up of 15 amino acids. V lost 3 bases and J lost 4; bases outside the gene matches: 5. The DNA for the CDR3 is TGTGCCAGCAGCTTCCCGGGACAGAATAATGAAAAACTGTTTTTT. It yields the protein CASSFPGQNNEKLFF. The full variable domain, in which reference TRBV7-6 and TRBJ1-4 provide the parts outside the CDR3, is GAGVSQSPRYKVTKRGQDVALRCDPISGHVSLYWYRQALGQGPEFLTYFNYEAQQDKSGLPNDRFSAERPEGSISTLTIQRTEQRDSAMYRCASSFPGQNNEKLFFGSGTQLSVL.